This T cell receptor beta chain is from a study of blood T cell repertoires in COVID-19. Study overall: Samples representing acute and convalescent COVID-19 were sourced from the United States, Italy and Spain.

Membership in each cohort depended on participant-reported clinical history. Two consecutive negative NP/OP PCR tests, clearance, or resolved symptoms defined Cohort 3 recovery. The CDR3 is 14 amino acids. V shed 9 bases and J shed 2 bases, with 14 bases lying between them. Germline V lookup: CDR1 SGHRS, CDR2 YFSETQ. Per the authors' pipeline: It was from reference gene primer amplification that nucleated cell counts were estimated. Using immunoSEQ multiplex PCR, the repertoire was profiled, and TCRdb retains in-frame clones only, with some absent. The D gene and trimming were derived from the DNA, and the V and J assignments and clone size from that table. The repertoire includes roughly 140,000 clones, 80% to 90% of them detected once, and around 7.9% sits in the top ten.

The sequencing sample was made of PBMCs or T cells enriched from blood (not recorded which). V and J are TRBV5-1 and TRBJ2-2, with TRBD1 as a possible D gene (6 bases). The clonotype originates from a man aged 45 to 65 who had recovered from COVID-19. CDR3 loop: CATTDSPNTGELFF. As DNA, the CDR3 is TGCGCCACCACGGACAGCCCCAACACCGGGGAGCTGTTTTTT.